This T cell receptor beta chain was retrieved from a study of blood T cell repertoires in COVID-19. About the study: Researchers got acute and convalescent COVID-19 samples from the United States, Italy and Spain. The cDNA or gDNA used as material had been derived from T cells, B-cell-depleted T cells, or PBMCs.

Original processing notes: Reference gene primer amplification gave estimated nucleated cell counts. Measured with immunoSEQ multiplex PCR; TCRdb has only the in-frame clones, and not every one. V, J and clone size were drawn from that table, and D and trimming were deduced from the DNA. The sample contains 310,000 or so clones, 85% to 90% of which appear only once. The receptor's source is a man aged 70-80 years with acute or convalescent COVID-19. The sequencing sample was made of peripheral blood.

The CDR3: CASSFGTGGYEQYF. The CDR3 coding sequence is TGTGCCAGCAGTTTCGGGACAGGGGGCTACGAGCAGTACTTC. The J gene is TRBJ2-7, the V gene TRBV27; 11 nucleotides line up with TRBD1. This CDR3 comprises 14 residues. V was clipped by 3 bases and J by 3 bases; unmatched bases: 1. Germline CDR1 and CDR2: MNHEY and SMNVEV (reference sequence).